Sequencing of this TCR beta chain was carried out in a study of blood T cell repertoires in COVID-19. Overall study: COVID-19 samples from acute and convalescent phases originated in the United States, Italy and Spain.

As handled by the study authors: Estimates of nucleated cell counts were drawn from the amplification of reference gene primers. Some clones are missing from TCRdb's copy, which holds only in-frame ones; the method was immunoSEQ multiplex PCR. The V and J calls and clone size are taken from that table; D and trimming were inferred from the DNA. Of approximately 76,000 clones in the sample, under 95% were seen once. Germline loops: CDR1 MNHNS, CDR2 SASEGT. This CDR3 is built from 15 residues. V shed 1 base and J shed 2 bases, with 10 bases lying between them. This TCR was sampled from a human donor in a cohort sampled during active COVID-19. The V call is TRBV6-1, the J call TRBJ2-3, with D maybe TRBD1 (6 bases). Material: peripheral blood. DNA of the CDR3: TGTGCCAGCAGTGAAGGGGCAGGGGACACAGATACGCAGTATTTT. Amino acid sequence: CASSEGAGDTDTQYF.